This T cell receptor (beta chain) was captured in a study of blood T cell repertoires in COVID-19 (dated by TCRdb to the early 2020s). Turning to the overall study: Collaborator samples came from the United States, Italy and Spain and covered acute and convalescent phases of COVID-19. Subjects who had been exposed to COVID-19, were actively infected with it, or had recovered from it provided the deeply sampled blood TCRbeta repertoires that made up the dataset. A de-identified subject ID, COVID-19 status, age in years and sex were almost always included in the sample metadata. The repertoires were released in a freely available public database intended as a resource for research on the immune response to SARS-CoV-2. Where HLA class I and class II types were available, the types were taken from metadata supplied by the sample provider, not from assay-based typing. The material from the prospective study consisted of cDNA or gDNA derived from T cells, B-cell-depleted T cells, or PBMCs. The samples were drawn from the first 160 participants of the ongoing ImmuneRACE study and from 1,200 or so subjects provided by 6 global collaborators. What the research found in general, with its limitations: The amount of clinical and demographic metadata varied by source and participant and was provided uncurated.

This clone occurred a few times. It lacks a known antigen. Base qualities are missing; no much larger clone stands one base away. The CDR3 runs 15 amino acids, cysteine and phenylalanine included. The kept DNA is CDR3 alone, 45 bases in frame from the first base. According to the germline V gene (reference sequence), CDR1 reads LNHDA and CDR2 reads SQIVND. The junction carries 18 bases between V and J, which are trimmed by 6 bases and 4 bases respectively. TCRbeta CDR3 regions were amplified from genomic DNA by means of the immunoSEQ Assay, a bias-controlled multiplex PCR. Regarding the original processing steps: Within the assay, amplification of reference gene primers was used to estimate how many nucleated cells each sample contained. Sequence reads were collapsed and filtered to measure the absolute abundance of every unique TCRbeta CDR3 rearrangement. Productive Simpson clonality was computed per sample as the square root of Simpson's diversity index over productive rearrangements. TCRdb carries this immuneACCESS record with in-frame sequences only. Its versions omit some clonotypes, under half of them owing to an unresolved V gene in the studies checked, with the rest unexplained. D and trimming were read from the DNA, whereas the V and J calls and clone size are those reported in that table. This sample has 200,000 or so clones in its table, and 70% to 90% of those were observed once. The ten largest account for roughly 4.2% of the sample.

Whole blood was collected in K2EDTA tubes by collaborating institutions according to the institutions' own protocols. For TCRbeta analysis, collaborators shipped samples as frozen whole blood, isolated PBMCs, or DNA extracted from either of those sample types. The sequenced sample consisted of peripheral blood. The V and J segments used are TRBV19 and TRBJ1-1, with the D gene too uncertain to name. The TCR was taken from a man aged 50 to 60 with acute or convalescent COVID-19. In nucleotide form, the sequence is TGTGCCAGTAGGCTACTCTATGGCGAGGGCACTGAAGCTTTCTTT. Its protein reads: CASRLLYGEGTEAFF. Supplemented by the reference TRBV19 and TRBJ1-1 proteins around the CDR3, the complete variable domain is DGGITQSPKYLFRKEGQNVTLSCEQNLNHDAMYWYRQDPGQGLRLIYYSQIVNDFQKGDIAEGYSVSREKKESFPLTVTSAQKNPTAFYLCASRLLYGEGTEAFFGQGTRLTVV.